Each of the 22 T cell receptor beta chains below was sequenced from the same sample in a study of T cells in Graves' hyperthyroidism and ophthalmopathy. Template material for amplifying TCR beta CDR3 regions consisted of RNA transcripts. The TCR CDR3 was amplified in a first-round RT-PCR using the HTBI primer set. TCRdb re-called the multiplex PCR reads with MiXCR, one entry per CDR3 protein. The sample contains hundreds of thousands of distinct CDR3 sequences, roughly 14% of which appear only once. Material: blood. The receptor source for this set is a man aged 18 to 30 with Graves' ophthalmopathy.

CDR3 amino acids: CASSADPSNTGELFF. The CDR3 DNA reads as TGTGCCAGCAGTGCGGACCCCTCGAACACCGGGGAGCTGTTTTTT. The chain joins TRBV2 to TRBJ2-2; D is ambiguous. The CDR3 contains 15 residues. Germline V gives CDR1 SNHLY, CDR2 FYNNEI. V dropped 4 bases and J dropped 0 bases, with 9 bases sitting between them.

This clonotype was counted at least ten times. The V call is TRBV7-9, the J call TRBJ1-1, with TRBD1 matching over 9 bases. Unmatched junction bases numbered 13, after V lost 5 bases and J lost 0 bases. The germline gives CDR1 SEHNR, CDR2 FQNEAQ (reference sequence). This CDR3 spans 18 amino acids. In DNA form, the CDR3 reads TGTGCCAGCAGCCTTATACAGGGGGCTAGGATAATGAACACTGAAGCTTTCTTT. This sequence encodes CASSLIQGARIMNTEAFF.

This clonotype was seen repeatedly, ten times or more. The rearrangement links TRBV6-5 to TRBJ1-2, with D hard to call. Trimming removed 0 bases from V and 0 bases from J, with 8 bases in between. The CDR3 extends over 15 amino acids. Germline CDR1 reads MNHEY; CDR2 reads SVGAGI. CDR3 bases: TGTGCCAGCAGTTACTCAGGGTCCCCTAACTATGGCTACACCTTC. This translates into CASSYSGSPNYGYTF.

This clonotype was seen at least ten times. V is TRBV30 and J is TRBJ1-3; D call uncertain. The V gene lost 2 bases and the J gene lost 2 bases, with 7 bases spanning the gap. Germline values: CDR1 GTSNPN, CDR2 SVGIG (reference sequence). This CDR3 is 13 amino acids long. In DNA, the CDR3 is TGTGCCTGGAGTAGAACCACTGGAAACACCATATATTTT. Translation: CAWSRTTGNTIYF.

Many counts were recorded for this clonotype. The rearrangement links TRBV30 to TRBJ1-2, with unresolved D. Trimming pared 2 bases from V and 1 base from J, leaving 14 bases between. Germline-derived CDR1 and CDR2 are GTSNPN and SVGIG (reference sequence). The CDR3 is 15 residues long. CDR3 DNA sequence: TGTGCCTGGAGTAAGCAAGTGTGGAATAACTATGGCTACACCTTC. Its protein is CAWSKQVWNNYGYTF.

The J gene is TRBJ2-1, the V gene TRBV19, with 13 positions matching TRBD2. In germline, CDR1 is LNHDA, CDR2 SQIVND (reference sequence). Unmatched junction bases numbered 6, after V lost 4 bases and J lost 0 bases. The CDR3 runs 18 residues. The CDR3 sequence: CASSTRLAGGHSYNEQFF. The CDR3 coding sequence is TGTGCCAGTAGTACTAGACTAGCGGGAGGCCACTCCTACAATGAGCAGTTCTTC.

The sample holds many counts of this clonotype. The CDR3 DNA is TGTGCCAGCAGGACCACCGGGACTAGCGGGAGGGCTGATAAAGATGAGCAGTTCTTC. Its translation: CASRTTGTSGRADKDEQFF. The V call is TRBV3-1, the J call TRBJ2-1; 16 bases fit TRBD2. CDR3 length equals 19 residues. Germline CDR1 reads LGHDT; CDR2 reads YNNKEL (reference sequence). The trim removed 6 bases at V and 8 bases at J, leaving 16 bases unmatched.

This clonotype was recorded at least ten times. The junction and the germline gene differ at one end; a read error may be behind it. V and J are TRBV12-3 or TRBV12-4 and TRBJ2-7; D possibly corresponds to TRBD2 (5 bases). The CDR3 runs 14 residues. The CDR3 bases are TGTGCCAGCAGCTTAGGACTGAGCTCCTACGAGCAGTACTTC. This sequence encodes CASSLGLSSYEQYF.

At least ten counts were recorded for this clonotype. The gene calls are TRBV6-1 and TRBJ1-2; TRBD1 agrees at 7 bases. This CDR3 comprises 15 residues. J gave up 8 bases and V 6 bases, and 15 bases lay outside the gene matches. Germline CDR1 MNHNS, CDR2 SASEGT. The CDR3 DNA follows: TGTGCCAGCAGCTATACTCTACCTGGGGACAGCGGCTACACCTTC. Translation: CASSYTLPGDSGYTF.

This clonotype was detected many times. The rearrangement links TRBV7-8 to TRBJ2-5; D gene ambiguous. Trimming left V 2 bases short and J 1 base short, with 8 bases between. The germline gives CDR1 SGHVS, CDR2 FQNEAQ. CDR3 size: 14 residues. The CDR3 sequence: CASSLKYPQETQYF. CDR3 nucleotides: TGTGCCAGCAGCTTAAAGTACCCCCAAGAGACCCAGTACTTC.

This clonotype was counted a few times. V gene TRBV9 combines with J gene TRBJ2-2; 9 nucleotides line up with TRBD1. V lost 3 bases, J lost 8 bases, and 17 bases stayed unmatched. Germline V gene data show CDR1 as SGDLS and CDR2 as YYNGEE. The CDR3 covers 18 residues. The CDR3 coding sequence is TGTGCCAGCAGCGCCCGGACAGGGGAGACATCTCAGGTTGGGGAGCTGTTTTTT. Protein product: CASSARTGETSQVGELFF.

This rearrangement joins TRBV6-1 to TRBJ1-4; 7 bases are a match to TRBD1. Trimming cost V 4 bases and J 5 bases; bases outside gene matches: 10. CDR1 is MNHNS and CDR2 is SASEGT in the germline V gene. CDR3 length equals 16 residues. CDR3 loop: CASSVPKGQQNEKLFF. The CDR3 bases are TGTGCCAGCAGTGTCCCCAAGGGACAGCAGAATGAAAAACTGTTTTTT.

This chain connects TRBV4-2 to TRBJ1-2, with 7 bases that match TRBD1. This CDR3 is 17 amino acids long. V lost 1 base to trimming and J lost 2 bases; unmatched junction nucleotides: 10. Germline assignment: CDR1 LGHNA and CDR2 YNFKEQ. CDR3 bases: TGTGCCAGCAGCCAAGGGTCCAGGGCAGGGGGGAACTATGGCTACACCTTC. It yields the protein CASSQGSRAGGNYGYTF.

At least ten counts were recorded for this clonotype. This chain joins TRBV7-2 and TRBJ2-2; 13 nucleotides match TRBD2. V lost 5 bases to trimming and J lost 5 bases; unmatched junction nucleotides: 5. CDR1 and CDR2 (germline): SGHTA, FQGNSA. CDR3 length: 16 residues. CDR3 bases: TGTGCCAGCAGCCGGACTAGCGGGGGATTAACCGGGGAGCTGTTTTTT. This sequence encodes CASSRTSGGLTGELFF.

This clonotype was recorded a few times. The V call is TRBV27, the J call TRBJ2-7, with 9 nucleotides matching TRBD2. Looked up from germline, CDR1 is MNHEY and CDR2 is SMNVEV (reference sequence). The length of the CDR3 is 14 residues. The junction had 5 bases not matched to a gene; V was cut back by 6 bases and J by 2 bases. The CDR3 bases are TGTGCCAGCAGAGGACTAGCGAAGACCTACGAGCAGTACTTC. This sequence encodes CASRGLAKTYEQYF.

This clonotype was seen ten or more times. The V call is TRBV11-2, the J call TRBJ2-3; perhaps D is TRBD1 or TRBD2 (5 bases each). This CDR3 is 11 amino acids long. CDR1 and CDR2 from the germline V gene are SGHAT and FQNNGV. Trimming removed 1 base from V and 11 bases from J, with 7 bases in between. In nucleotides, the CDR3 is TGTGCCAGCAGCTTAGGGGACCGGCAGTATTTT. It is translated as CASSLGDRQYF.

The rearrangement links TRBV5-1 to TRBJ2-2; 10 bases match TRBD2. V shed 2 bases, J shed 4 bases, and the junction held 5 bases outside the gene matches. The CDR3 extends over 16 amino acids. Germline V gene sequence: CDR1 SGHRS, CDR2 YFSETQ. This CDR3 reads CASSFSGGQPTGELFF. The CDR3 DNA sequence: TGCGCCAGCAGCTTTAGCGGGGGGCAACCCACCGGGGAGCTGTTTTTT.

This clonotype was picked up many times. This chain joins TRBV7-2 and TRBJ2-5, with D tentatively TRBD1 or TRBD2 (6 bases each). CDR3 size: 14 residues. Trimming took 3 bases from V and 5 from J, leaving 13 bases between them. The germline V gene has CDR1 SGHTA and CDR2 FQGNSA. This CDR3 is CASSFRGHTETQYF. CDR3 DNA sequence: TGTGCCAGCAGCTTCCGGGGGCATACGGAGACCCAGTACTTC. Full variable domain (outside the CDR3, taken from reference TRBV7-2 and TRBJ2-5): GAGVSQSPSNKVTEKGKDVELRCDPISGHTALYWYRQSLGQGLEFLIYFQGNSAPDKSGLPSDRFSAERTGGSVSTLTIQRTQQEDSAVYLCASSFRGHTETQYFGPGTRLLVL.

Ten or more counts support this clonotype. The gene calls are TRBV4-1 and TRBJ2-1; TRBD2 matches 7 bases. This CDR3 has 16 amino acids. Germline loops: CDR1 MGHRA, CDR2 YSYEKL. Trimming at V came to 10 bases and at J to 2 bases, leaving 14 bases not matched to a gene. The CDR3 coding sequence is TGCGCCACCCGGTCTAGCGGCCCTGTACCCTACAATGAGCAGTTCTTC. This encodes CATRSSGPVPYNEQFF.

The chain recombines TRBV25-1 with TRBJ2-5; 7 positions match TRBD1. Losses at the gene ends were 8 bases for V and 5 bases for J; bases not matched to a gene: 17. This CDR3 is built from 16 residues. Germline loops: CDR1 MGHDK, CDR2 SYGVNS. This CDR3 is CASSGGTGRKGETQYF. Here the CDR3 DNA reads TGTGCCAGCTCAGGGGGAACAGGGCGAAAAGGGGAGACCCAGTACTTC. The full variable domain, with the rest looked up from reference TRBV25-1 and TRBJ2-5, is EADIYQTPRYLVIGTGKKITLECSQTMGHDKMYWYQQDPGMELHLIHYSYGVNSTEKGDLSSESTVSRIRTEHFPLTLESARPSHTSQYLCASSGGTGRKGETQYFGPGTRLLVL.

This clonotype was observed at least ten times. The V and J genes are TRBV6-5 and TRBJ2-7; D perhaps matches TRBD2 (5 bases). Germline-derived CDR1 and CDR2 are MNHEY and SVGAGI. With 0 bases removed from V and 0 bases from J, the gap between germline ends came to 9 bases. There are 15 residues in the CDR3. CDR3 residues: CASSYSGGYSYEQYF. The CDR3, as DNA: TGTGCCAGCAGTTACTCAGGCGGGTACTCCTACGAGCAGTACTTC.

This clonotype was counted ten times or more. V gene TRBV18 combines with J gene TRBJ2-7; 7 nucleotides line up with TRBD1. Germline CDR1 and CDR2: KGHSH and LQKENI. The CDR3 has 15 amino acids. With V trimmed by 2 bases and J by 0 bases, 4 bases remained unmatched. CDR3 amino acids: CASSPCRDSSYEQYF. CDR3 nucleotide sequence: TGTGCCAGCTCACCATGCCGGGACAGCTCCTACGAGCAGTACTTC.